This T cell receptor beta chain came from a study of cytomegalovirus exposure and HLA in healthy donors. For the study at large: From HLA-typed donors, an early data release held approximately 85 million unique TCRs. Findings and caveats of the study: Within a later analysis, the majority of CMV-associated TCR beta chains appeared HLA-restricted. Some segments of the V type, notably TRBV6-2 and TRBV6-3, were excluded as indistinguishable. Follow-up analysis found HLA locus-dependent TCR association rates, highest for DRB1 and lowest for HLA-C.

Germline CDR1 is SGHTS and CDR2 is YDEGEE. The CDR3 loop spans 13 amino acids. About this clone itself: Its specificity is not known. Its ends do not fully match the called genes, so a read error is possible.

PCR was performed using 60 Vbeta and 13 Jbeta primers. Profiled with immunoSEQ multiplex PCR; TCRdb holds only in-frame clones, not every one. Among 170,000 or so clones listed, under 85% were seen once. The sequencing input was PBMCs. The chain combines TRBV5-8 with TRBJ2-7; possibly TRBD2 for D (6 bases). The sequence was obtained from a middle-aged man in good health and CMV-seronegative. The CDR3 region is CASSLTTAGITNF. In DNA form, the CDR3 reads TGTGCCAGCAGCCTGACGACGGCGGGAATAACCAACTTC.